The clone carrying this T cell receptor beta chain was seen more than once but under ten times. Its antigen is unknown. One end of the junction varies from germline; a read error may be responsible. Measured with immunoSEQ multiplex PCR; TCRdb has only the in-frame clones, and not every one. The top ten clones hold around 41% of a sample with about 5,900 clones, under 80% of them seen once. This sample was included in a study of CD8 T cell repertoires and HIV-1 epitope variants. Study-wide background: Separate wells received one of Twenty-five Gag or Nef variant peptides. Epitopes were three Gag families plus Nef HW9 and YT9.

The germline CDR1 and CDR2 sequences are SGHNT and YYREEE (reference sequence). The CDR3 has 16 residues. The chain uses TRBV5-4 and TRBJ2-1; D is possibly TRBD2 (6 bases). Sequencing was done on a sample of cultured CD8+ T cells derived from PBMCs. The origin of this receptor is a male donor with HIV. In nucleotides, the CDR3 is TGTGCCAGCAGCTCTGGAGGGCAGGGACCCTATAATGAGCAGTTCTTC. Its translation is CASSSGGQGPYNEQFF.